These 3 T cell receptor beta chains were all obtained from the same sample, sequenced in a study of cytomegalovirus exposure and HLA in healthy donors. PCR involved 60 Vbeta and 13 Jbeta primers. Repertoires were generated with immunoSEQ multiplex PCR, while TCRdb's copy carries only in-frame clones and drops some. This sample has 130,000 or so clones, with around three quarters found just once. The sample was PBMCs. The origin of the receptors is a man aged 25-45 years in good health and CMV-seronegative.

This clone was found once. V gene TRBV30 combines with J gene TRBJ2-7, with a weak D call TRBD1 (6 bases). Germline CDR1 and CDR2: GTSNPN and SVGIG (reference sequence). CDR3 length: 15 amino acids. Trimming left V 0 bases short and J 1 base short, with 13 bases between. The CDR3 loop is CAWSVGGGSSYEQYF. CDR3 sequence (DNA): TGTGCCTGGAGTGTAGGGGGTGGGAGTTCCTACGAGCAGTACTTC.

The chain uses TRBV5-4 and TRBJ2-1; D is unclear. Trimming shortened V by 4 bases and J by 7 bases, and 12 bases separated the two germline ends. Germline lookup yields CDR1 SGHNT and CDR2 YYREEE (reference sequence). The CDR3 loop spans 13 amino acids. CDR3 residues: CASSRQAENEQFF. CDR3 nucleotides: TGTGCCAGCAGCCGCCAGGCCGAGAATGAGCAGTTCTTC.

CDR3 in DNA: TGTGCCAGCAGCCCGGGGGGCCCTGAGCAGTTCTTC. It yields the protein CASSPGGPEQFF. The chain carries TRBV4-2 and TRBJ2-1; TRBD2 might be the D (7 bases). Germline V gene lookup returns CDR1 LGHNA and CDR2 YNFKEQ. The CDR3 spans 12 residues. Trimming left V 4 bases short and J 9 bases short, with 10 bases between.